This T cell receptor beta chain is from a study of T and B cells in COVID-19 patients. In the study overall: At median age roughly 35 years, recovered patients were younger than active-infection patients at about 62. Critical illness requiring mechanical ventilation or extracorporeal membrane oxygenation affected 12 of 20 active-infection patients.

BIOMED2 TRB-A/B primer pools were used in multiplex TRB PCR. Each CDR3 protein gets one entry after TCRdb re-called the multiplex PCR reads with MiXCR. Here the sample spans over 7,000 distinct CDR3 sequences, around 31% being singletons. Study-level results: Clonality of TRB repertoires was high in active COVID-19; recovery brought above-healthy diversity and richness.

By share of the sample, this clonotype is large. Antigen unknown. TRB was amplified from about 260-540 ng of blood genomic DNA. Trimming pared 1 base from V and 4 bases from J, leaving 13 bases between. The germline V gene has CDR1 SQVTM and CDR2 ANQGSEA. The CDR3 is 15 residues long. The chain carries TRBV29-1 and TRBJ2-2; TRBD2 might be the D (6 bases). The receptor was isolated from a human donor with active COVID-19. Sample: blood. CDR3: CSVEGYAGSTGELFF. The CDR3 coding sequence is TGCAGCGTTGAAGGGTACGCCGGGAGCACCGGGGAGCTGTTTTTT.